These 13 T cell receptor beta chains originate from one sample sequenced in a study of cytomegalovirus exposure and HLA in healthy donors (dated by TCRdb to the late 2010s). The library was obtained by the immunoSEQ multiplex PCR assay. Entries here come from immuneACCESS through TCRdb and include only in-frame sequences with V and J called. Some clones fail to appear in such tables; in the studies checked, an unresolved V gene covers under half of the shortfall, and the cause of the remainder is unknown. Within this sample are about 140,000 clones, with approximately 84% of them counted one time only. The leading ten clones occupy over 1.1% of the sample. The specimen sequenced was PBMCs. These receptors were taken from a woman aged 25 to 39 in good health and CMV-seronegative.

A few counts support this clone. CDR3 protein: CASSVPGTEETQYF. CDR3 DNA sequence: TGTGCCAGCAGCGTGCCCGGGACAGAAGAGACCCAGTACTTC. This rearrangement joins TRBV9 to TRBJ2-5; TRBD1 matches 7 bases. CDR1 is SGDLS, CDR2 YYNGEE, per germline. The CDR3 is made up of 14 amino acids. The junction had 4 bases not matched to a gene; V was cut back by 2 bases and J by 3 bases.

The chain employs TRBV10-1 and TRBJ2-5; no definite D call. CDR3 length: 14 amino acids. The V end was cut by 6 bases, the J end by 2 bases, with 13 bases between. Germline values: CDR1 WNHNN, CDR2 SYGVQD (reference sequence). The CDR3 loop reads CASRAPLTQETQYF. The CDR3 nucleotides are TGCGCCAGCAGGGCCCCTTTGACACAAGAGACCCAGTACTTC.

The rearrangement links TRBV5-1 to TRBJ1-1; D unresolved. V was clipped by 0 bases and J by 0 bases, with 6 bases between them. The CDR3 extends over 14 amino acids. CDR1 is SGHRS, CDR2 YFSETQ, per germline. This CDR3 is CASSLDTLNTEAFF. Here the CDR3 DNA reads TGCGCCAGCAGCTTGGACACCTTGAACACTGAAGCTTTCTTT.

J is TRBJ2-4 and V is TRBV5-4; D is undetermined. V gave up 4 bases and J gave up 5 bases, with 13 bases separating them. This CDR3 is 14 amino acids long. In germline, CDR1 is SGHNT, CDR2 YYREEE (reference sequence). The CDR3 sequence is CASSRTNRENIQYF. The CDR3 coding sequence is TGTGCCAGCAGCCGTACTAATCGGGAAAACATTCAGTACTTC.

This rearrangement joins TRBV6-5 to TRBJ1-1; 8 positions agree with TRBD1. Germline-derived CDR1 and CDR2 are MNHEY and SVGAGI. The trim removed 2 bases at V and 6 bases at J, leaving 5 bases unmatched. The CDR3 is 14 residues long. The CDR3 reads CASSYGRGRPEAFF. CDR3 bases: TGTGCCAGCAGTTACGGCAGGGGGCGGCCTGAAGCTTTCTTT.

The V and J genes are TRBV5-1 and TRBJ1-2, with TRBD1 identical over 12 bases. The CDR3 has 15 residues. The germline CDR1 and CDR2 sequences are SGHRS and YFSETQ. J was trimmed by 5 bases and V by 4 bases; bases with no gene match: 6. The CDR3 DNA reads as TGCGCCAGCAGCGGGGGACAGGGGGCGAAATATGGCTACACCTTC. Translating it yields CASSGGQGAKYGYTF.

The CDR3 reads CASSLAWVGANTEAFF. The CDR3 bases are TGTGCCAGCAGCTTGGCCTGGGTTGGGGCGAACACTGAAGCTTTCTTT. The rearrangement links TRBV5-5 to TRBJ1-1, with a tentative D call TRBD1 (5 bases). Trimming left V 0 bases short and J 1 base short, with 13 bases between. This CDR3 has 16 residues. The germline CDR1 and CDR2 sequences are SGHKS and YYEKEE (reference sequence).

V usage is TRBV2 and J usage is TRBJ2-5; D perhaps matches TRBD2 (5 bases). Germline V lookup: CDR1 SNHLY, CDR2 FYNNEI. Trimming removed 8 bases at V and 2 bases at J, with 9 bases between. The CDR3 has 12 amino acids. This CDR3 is CASGLQQETQYF. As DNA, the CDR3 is TGTGCCAGCGGACTCCAACAAGAGACCCAGTACTTC.

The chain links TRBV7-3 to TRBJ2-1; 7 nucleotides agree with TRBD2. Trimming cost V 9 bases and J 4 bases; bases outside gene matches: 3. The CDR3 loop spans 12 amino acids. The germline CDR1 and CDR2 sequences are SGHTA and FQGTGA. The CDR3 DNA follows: TGTGCCAGTGGGGAGGGTTACAATGAGCAGTTCTTC. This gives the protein CASGEGYNEQFF.

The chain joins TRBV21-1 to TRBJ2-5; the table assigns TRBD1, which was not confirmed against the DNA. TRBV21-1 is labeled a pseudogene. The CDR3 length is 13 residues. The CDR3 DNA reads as TGTGCCAGCAGCAAAGAACAGCAAGAGACCCAGTACTTC. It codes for CASSKEQQETQYF.

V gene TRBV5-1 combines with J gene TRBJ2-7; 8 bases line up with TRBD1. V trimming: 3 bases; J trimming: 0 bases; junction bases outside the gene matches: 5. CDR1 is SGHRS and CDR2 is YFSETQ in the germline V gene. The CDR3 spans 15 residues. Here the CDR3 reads CASSSRTGLSYEQYF. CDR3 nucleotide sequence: TGCGCCAGCAGCTCAAGGACAGGGCTCTCCTACGAGCAGTACTTC.

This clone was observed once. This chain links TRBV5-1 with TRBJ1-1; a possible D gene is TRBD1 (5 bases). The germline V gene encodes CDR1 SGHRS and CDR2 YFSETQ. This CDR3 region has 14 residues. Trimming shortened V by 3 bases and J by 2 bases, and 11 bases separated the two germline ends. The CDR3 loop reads CASSWGGQNTEAFF. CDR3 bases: TGCGCCAGCAGCTGGGGTGGACAAAACACTGAAGCTTTCTTT.

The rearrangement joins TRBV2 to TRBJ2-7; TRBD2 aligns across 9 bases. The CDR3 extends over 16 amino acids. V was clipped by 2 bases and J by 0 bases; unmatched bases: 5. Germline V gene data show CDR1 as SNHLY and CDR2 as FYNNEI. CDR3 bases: TGTGCCAGCAGTGAAACCCTAGCGGGGTTCTCCTACGAGCAGTACTTC. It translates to CASSETLAGFSYEQYF.